Many counts were recorded for the clone carrying this T cell receptor beta chain. This CDR3 region has 12 residues. J was trimmed by 6 bases and V by 10 bases; bases with no gene match: 4. From germline, CDR1 is ENHRY and CDR2 SYGVKD. This sample stems from a study of metastatic and nonmetastatic thyroid tumors. The wider study: Malignant thyroid and benign thyroid patients provided blood and tumor or nodule tissue whose repertoires were compared.

Until they underwent thyroid surgery, no patient had received any treatment. TCRdb re-clonotyped the PCR reads via MiXCR. The profile covers 30,000 or so clones, with 7% to 9% appearing a single time and about 41% taken by the ten largest. The TCR sequence derives from a female donor with papillary thyroid cancer or a benign thyroid nodule (not recorded which). Some clones in this sample may be carry-over from other donors' samples. The sequencing input was blood. This sequence joins TRBV10-3 and TRBJ2-7; 12 nucleotides line up with TRBD2. In nucleotides, the CDR3 is TGTGCCACCGGACTAGCGGGGAGCGAGCAGTACTTC. It codes for CATGLAGSEQYF.